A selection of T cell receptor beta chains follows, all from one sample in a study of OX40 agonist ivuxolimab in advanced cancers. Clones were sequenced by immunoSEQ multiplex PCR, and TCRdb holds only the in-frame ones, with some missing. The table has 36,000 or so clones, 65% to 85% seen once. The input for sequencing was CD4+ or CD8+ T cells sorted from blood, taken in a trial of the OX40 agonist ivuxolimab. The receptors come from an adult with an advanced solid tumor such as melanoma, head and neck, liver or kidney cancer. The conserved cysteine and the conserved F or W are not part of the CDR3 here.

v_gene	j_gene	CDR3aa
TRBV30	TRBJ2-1	AWGDGIDYNEQF
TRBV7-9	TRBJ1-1	ASTWDRANTEAF
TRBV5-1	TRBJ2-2	ASSLRRQGNTGELF
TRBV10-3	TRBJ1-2	AISRTGEQIYGYT
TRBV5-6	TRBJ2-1	ASFPPGTEAPNEQF
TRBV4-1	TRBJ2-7	ASSQDWLAGYEQY
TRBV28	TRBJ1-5	ASTADEYRNQPQH
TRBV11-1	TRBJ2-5	ASSLAGETQY
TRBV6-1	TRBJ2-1	ASRAGLAVNEQF
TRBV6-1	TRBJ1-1	ASSEGRGRDTEAF
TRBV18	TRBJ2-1	ASSPGNNEQF
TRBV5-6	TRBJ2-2	ASSADTIGIGELF
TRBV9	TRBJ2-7	ASSVAPYSYEQY
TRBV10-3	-	AISGRDYEQY
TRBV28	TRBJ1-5	ASTLGSGSNQPQH
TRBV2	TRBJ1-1	ASPPGYRMGLPNTEAF
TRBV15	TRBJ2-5	ATSRDGTRKETQY
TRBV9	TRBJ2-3	ASSASGRAVDTQY
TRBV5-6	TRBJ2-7	ASSLALEQY
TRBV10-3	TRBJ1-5	ASSELLGGAQPQH
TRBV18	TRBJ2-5	ASSPSDLDRETQY
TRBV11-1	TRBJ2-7	ASTRSGQGAYEQY
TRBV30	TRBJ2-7	AWSGDNYEQY
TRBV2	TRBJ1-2	ASRRGILYGYT
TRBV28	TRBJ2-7	ASSLWTSGYEQY
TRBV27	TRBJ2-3	AVRTSASDTQY
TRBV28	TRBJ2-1	ASSLDRVSSYNEQF
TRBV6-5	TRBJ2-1	ASSYTAGGRYNEQF
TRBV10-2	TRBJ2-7	ASSETNTGDPIGYEQY
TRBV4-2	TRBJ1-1	ASSQVGGNTEAF
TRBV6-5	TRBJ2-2	ASSFGQGTTGELF
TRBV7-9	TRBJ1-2	ASSLGAAYGYT
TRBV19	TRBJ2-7	ASSIMTDQEQY
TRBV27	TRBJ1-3	ASKRAGGAGNTIY
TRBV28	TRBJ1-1	ASSWGGLGTEAF
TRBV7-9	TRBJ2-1	ASSSRDYVISSYNEQF